The 25 T cell receptor beta chains below all came from one sample that was sequenced in a study of shared clonotypes between healthy human individuals. Measured with immunoSEQ multiplex PCR; TCRdb has only the in-frame clones, and not every one. The repertoire holds roughly 1 million clones, with around 76% as singletons. Sequencing was carried out using memory CD4+ T cells sorted from blood. Subset denoted: CD45RA-negative fraction. These receptors came from a young man in good health.

This clone was seen a few times. The rearrangement links TRBV29-1 to TRBJ2-7; no clear D gene. V was pared by 4 bases and J by 2 bases, with 12 bases between. There are 13 residues in the CDR3. Per the germline V gene, CDR1 is SQVTM and CDR2 is ANQGSEA. CDR3 DNA: TGCAGCGTTGCAGAATTCGGCACCTACGAGCAGTACTTC. This encodes CSVAEFGTYEQYF.

Concerning this clone: This is likely a read error, given that the CDR3 carries no conserved phenylalanine or tryptophan at its end. The chain is built from TRBV7-3 and TRBJ1-1; D remains ambiguous. CDR1 and CDR2 (germline): SGHTA, FQGTGA. CDR3 length equals 13 residues. V lost 5 bases and J 6 bases, leaving 13 bases between the germline ends. CDR3 sequence (DNA): TGTGCCAGCAGCCCGACGGTGGTACCTGAAGCTTTCCTT. Its protein product is CASSPTVVPEAFL.

The CDR3 loop is CASSEYPLAAEAFF. The CDR3 bases are TGTGCCAGCAGTGAATACCCACTAGCGGCTGAAGCTTTCTTT. This chain uses TRBV25-1 with TRBJ1-1; D unclear. Germline V lookup: CDR1 MGHDK, CDR2 SYGVNS. The CDR3 is made up of 14 amino acids. V lost 0 bases and J lost 6, with 11 bases in between.

DNA of the CDR3: TGTGCCAGTCTAGAGCTAGCGGGAGTGACTGAGCAGTTCTTC. Protein product: CASLELAGVTEQFF. V usage is TRBV7-9 and J usage is TRBJ2-1; TRBD2 aligns across 10 bases. The CDR3 consists of 14 residues. Unmatched junction bases numbered 11, after V lost 9 bases and J lost 9 bases. Germline assignment: CDR1 SEHNR and CDR2 FQNEAQ (reference sequence).

This clone was detected once. The sample contains more than one DNA sequence encoding this CDR3. The chain is built from TRBV5-1 and TRBJ2-1; 7 bases match TRBD1. J was trimmed by 0 bases and V by 4 bases; bases with no gene match: 4. Germline values: CDR1 SGHRS, CDR2 YFSETQ. The CDR3 sequence is 15 residues long. The CDR3, as DNA: TGCGCCAGCAGCCTCGGACAGGCCTCCTACAATGAGCAGTTCTTC. As protein: CASSLGQASYNEQFF.

The J gene is TRBJ1-2, the V gene TRBV2; D gene unclear. The CDR3 spans 13 residues. The V end lost 3 bases, the J end lost 4 bases, and 9 bases lay between the germline ends. CDR1 is SNHLY and CDR2 is FYNNEI in the germline V gene. The CDR3 here is CASSEGGSYGYTF. CDR3 sequence (DNA): TGTGCCAGCAGTGAGGGTGGGAGCTATGGCTACACCTTC. Variable domain in full (rest from reference TRBV2 and TRBJ1-2): EPEVTQTPSHQVTQMGQEVILRCVPISNHLYFYWYRQILGQKVEFLVSFYNNEISEKSEIFDDQFSVERPDGSNFTLKIRSTKLEDSAMYFCASSEGGSYGYTFGSGTRLTVV.

The rearrangement joins TRBV10-3 to TRBJ2-1; D is unresolved. Germline-derived CDR1 and CDR2 are ENHRY and SYGVKD. Trimming removed 0 bases from V and 8 bases from J, with 14 bases in between. The CDR3 length is 15 residues. CDR3: CAISESLDVFDEQFF. In DNA form, the CDR3 reads TGTGCCATCAGTGAGTCGCTAGACGTGTTCGATGAGCAGTTCTTC.

The chain has TRBV10-2 and TRBJ1-2, with D hard to call. V was pared by 3 bases and J by 8 bases, with 16 bases between. Per the germline V gene, CDR1 is WSHSY and CDR2 is SAAADI. This CDR3 comprises 14 residues. The CDR3 sequence is CASSEGRPTSGYTF. The CDR3 bases are TGCGCCAGCAGTGAAGGCAGACCAACCTCGGGCTACACCTTC.

The table lists this clone with a count of one. The V call is TRBV27, the J call TRBJ2-1; TRBD2 matches 8 bases. The CDR3 runs 15 residues. In germline, CDR1 is MNHEY, CDR2 SMNVEV (reference sequence). V lost 9 bases and J lost 4; bases outside the gene matches: 11. The CDR3 is CASLKRESKYNEQFF. CDR3 DNA sequence: TGTGCCAGTTTGAAGCGGGAGTCGAAATACAATGAGCAGTTCTTC.

The chain recombines TRBV19 with TRBJ1-5, with 7 bases matching TRBD1. CDR1 and CDR2 from the germline V gene are LNHDA and SQIVND (reference sequence). The trim removed 3 bases at V and 7 bases at J, leaving 9 bases unmatched. The CDR3 spans 15 residues. This chain's CDR3 is CASSIEGGAGQPQHF. CDR3 in DNA: TGTGCCAGTAGTATTGAAGGGGGCGCAGGGCAGCCCCAGCATTTT. Complete variable domain (other parts from reference TRBV19 and TRBJ1-5): DGGITQSPKYLFRKEGQNVTLSCEQNLNHDAMYWYRQDPGQGLRLIYYSQIVNDFQKGDIAEGYSVSREKKESFPLTVTSAQKNPTAFYLCASSIEGGAGQPQHFGDGTRLSIL.

CDR3 sequence (DNA): TGTGCCAGCAGTGAAACCAGCTGGGGGACCCAGTACTTC. This encodes CASSETSWGTQYF. V gene TRBV6-1 combines with J gene TRBJ2-5; D not certain. From germline, CDR1 is MNHNS and CDR2 SASEGT. Deletions cut 2 bases from V and 7 bases from J, with 11 bases between. This CDR3 is built from 13 residues.

The V and J genes are TRBV12-5 and TRBJ2-1; D ambiguous. This CDR3 is built from 14 residues. Germline V CDR1 and CDR2: LGHNT, FRNRAP. The ends were cut back, 5 bases at V and 6 bases at J, with 14 bases in the middle. CDR3 sequence reads: CASGPPGSRNEQFF. DNA for the CDR3: TGTGCTAGTGGTCCGCCGGGCAGCCGCAATGAGCAGTTCTTC.

This chain connects TRBV7-8 to TRBJ2-1, with D possibly matching TRBD1 (6 bases). Germline lookup yields CDR1 SGHVS and CDR2 FQNEAQ. CDR3 size: 15 residues. V was shortened by 1 base and J by 6 bases, with 13 bases between the two germline ends. This chain's CDR3 is CASSLEQGVSNEQFF. In DNA, the CDR3 is TGTGCCAGCAGCTTAGAACAGGGAGTCTCCAATGAGCAGTTCTTC.

The V call is TRBV2, the J call TRBJ2-2; 7 nucleotides align to TRBD2. The CDR3 sequence is 14 residues long. In germline, CDR1 is SNHLY, CDR2 FYNNEI. V trimming: 7 bases; J trimming: 6 bases; junction bases outside the gene matches: 8. CDR3 amino acids: CASIGTTAAGELFF. In DNA, the CDR3 is TGTGCCAGCATCGGGACTACTGCGGCCGGGGAGCTGTTTTTT.

This clone has a handful of counts. The CDR3 is CASSPSRGRGGEQYF. CDR3 in DNA: TGTGCCAGCAGCCCCTCGAGGGGGCGGGGTGGGGAGCAGTACTTC. The chain recombines TRBV28 with TRBJ2-7, with a possible D match to TRBD1 (7 bases). The CDR3 extends over 15 amino acids. Germline values: CDR1 MDHEN, CDR2 SYDVKM. Trimming left V 6 bases short and J 7 bases short, with 22 bases between.

The gene calls are TRBV27 and TRBJ1-2, with 8 bases aligning to TRBD1. The trim removed 5 bases at V and 2 bases at J, leaving 10 bases unmatched. Germline CDR1 MNHEY, CDR2 SMNVEV (reference sequence). There are 16 residues in the CDR3. The CDR3 nucleotides read TGTGCCAGCAGTACCAGGACAGGGCGTATCAACTATGGCTACACCTTC. Amino acid sequence: CASSTRTGRINYGYTF.

This chain connects TRBV6-5 to TRBJ2-7; possible D gene TRBD1, 5 bases. This CDR3 spans 12 amino acids. V was shortened by 4 bases and J by 5 bases, with 9 bases between the two germline ends. Germline V gives CDR1 MNHEY, CDR2 SVGAGI. The CDR3 nucleotides are TGTGCCAGCAGTTCATCAGGGAACGAGCAGTACTTC. Its protein product is CASSSSGNEQYF.

The chain has TRBV4-2 and TRBJ1-5; maybe TRBD1 (5 bases). V gave up 4 bases and J gave up 4 bases, with 11 bases separating them. CDR1 and CDR2 from the germline V gene are LGHNA and YNFKEQ. CDR3 length equals 14 residues. The CDR3 protein is CASSLEGLNQPQHF. CDR3 in DNA: TGTGCCAGCAGCCTCGAGGGGCTGAATCAGCCCCAGCATTTT.

For this clone: Other DNA sequences from this sample encode an identical CDR3 as well. The chain links TRBV28 to TRBJ1-2; D perhaps matches TRBD1 (6 bases). Germline-derived CDR1 and CDR2 are MDHEN and SYDVKM. V lost 2 bases, J lost 2 bases, and 9 bases lay in between. The CDR3 totals 14 residues. The CDR3 DNA sequence: TGTGCCAGCAGTTTAGCAGGGGACAACTATGGCTACACCTTC. Translation gives CASSLAGDNYGYTF.

The chain has TRBV9 and TRBJ1-3; TRBD1 matches at 8 bases. V lost 7 bases to trimming and J lost 4 bases; unmatched junction nucleotides: 10. Germline V CDR1 and CDR2: SGDLS, YYNGEE. The CDR3 sequence is 15 residues long. CDR3 sequence (DNA): TGTGCCAGCGGACAGGGCCCCTCGGGAGGAAACACCATATATTTT. It codes for CASGQGPSGGNTIYF.

As for this clone: The same CDR3 is also encoded by other DNA sequences in this sample. V is TRBV18 and J is TRBJ2-1; 14 bases are shared with TRBD2. The CDR3 spans 15 residues. CDR1 and CDR2 from the germline V gene are KGHSH and LQKENI. J lost 9 bases, V lost 2 bases, and 3 bases had no gene match. CDR3 coding DNA: TGTGCCAGCTCACCAGGGACTAGCGGGAGTGGTGAGCAGTTCTTC. It encodes CASSPGTSGSGEQFF.

This chain connects TRBV7-6 to TRBJ2-5; a possible D gene is TRBD1 (6 bases). The CDR3 has 14 residues. CDR1 and CDR2 (germline): SGHVS, FNYEAQ. The V gene lost 8 bases and the J gene lost 1 base, with 14 bases spanning the gap. The CDR3 sequence: CASGWTAGQETQYF. For the CDR3, the DNA is TGTGCCAGCGGCTGGACAGCCGGCCAAGAGACCCAGTACTTC.

The chain uses TRBV7-2 and TRBJ2-3; D remains ambiguous. CDR1 and CDR2 (germline): SGHTA, FQGNSA. Trimming removed 5 bases at V and 1 base at J, with 7 bases between. The CDR3 covers 13 residues. CDR3 loop: CASSNGRTDTQYF. CDR3 coding DNA: TGTGCCAGCAGCAACGGCCGCACAGATACGCAGTATTTT. The whole variable domain, remainder taken from reference TRBV7-2 and TRBJ2-3, is GAGVSQSPSNKVTEKGKDVELRCDPISGHTALYWYRQSLGQGLEFLIYFQGNSAPDKSGLPSDRFSAERTGGSVSTLTIQRTQQEDSAVYLCASSNGRTDTQYFGPGTRLTVL.

A single count supports this clone. The chain has TRBV5-1 and TRBJ2-5; 10 bases fit TRBD2. Germline V CDR1 and CDR2: SGHRS, YFSETQ. Trimming took 5 bases from V and 10 from J; bases not matched to a gene: 14. CDR3 length: 15 residues. This chain's CDR3 is CASRRTSGTTGGQYF. In nucleotides, the CDR3 is TGCGCCAGCAGGAGGACTAGCGGTACCACCGGAGGCCAGTACTTC.

The gene calls are TRBV5-1 and TRBJ1-1; the match to TRBD1 covers 9 bases. V trimming: 6 bases; J trimming: 8 bases; junction bases outside the gene matches: 8. The CDR3 is 13 amino acids. Per germline, CDR1 SGHRS and CDR2 YFSETQ. The CDR3 bases are TGCGCCAGCACCGTAGACAGGGGGACCGAAGCTTTCTTT. Protein: CASTVDRGTEAFF.